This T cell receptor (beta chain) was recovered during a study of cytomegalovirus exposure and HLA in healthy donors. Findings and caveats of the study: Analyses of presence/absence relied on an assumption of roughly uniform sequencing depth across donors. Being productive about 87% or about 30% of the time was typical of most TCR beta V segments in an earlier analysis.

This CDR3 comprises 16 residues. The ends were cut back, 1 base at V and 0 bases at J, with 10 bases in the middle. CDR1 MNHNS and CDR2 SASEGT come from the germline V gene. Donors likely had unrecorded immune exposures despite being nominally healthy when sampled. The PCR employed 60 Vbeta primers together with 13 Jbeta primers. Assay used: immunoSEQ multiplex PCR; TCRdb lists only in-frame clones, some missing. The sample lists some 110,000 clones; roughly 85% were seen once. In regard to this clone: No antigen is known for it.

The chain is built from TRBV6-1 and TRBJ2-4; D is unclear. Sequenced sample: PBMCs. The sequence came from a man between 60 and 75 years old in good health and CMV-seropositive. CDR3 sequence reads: CASSEGAFLAKNIQYF. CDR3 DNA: TGTGCCAGCAGTGAAGGGGCCTTCCTAGCCAAAAACATTCAGTACTTC.